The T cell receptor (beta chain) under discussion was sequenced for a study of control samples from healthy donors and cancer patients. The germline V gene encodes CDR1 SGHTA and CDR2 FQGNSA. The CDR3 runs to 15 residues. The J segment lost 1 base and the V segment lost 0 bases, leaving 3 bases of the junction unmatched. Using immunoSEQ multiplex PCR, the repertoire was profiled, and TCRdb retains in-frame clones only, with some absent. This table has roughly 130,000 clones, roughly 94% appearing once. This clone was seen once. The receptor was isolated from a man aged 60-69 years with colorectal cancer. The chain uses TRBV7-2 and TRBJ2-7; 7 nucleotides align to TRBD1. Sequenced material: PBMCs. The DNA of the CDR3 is TGTGCCAGCAGCTTAGCAGGGACAGAGTCCTACGAGCAGTACTTC. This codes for CASSLAGTESYEQYF.